This T cell receptor beta chain was observed in a study of T-cell memory formation after mild COVID-19. Study-wide background: TCR clusters were mostly donor specific. Findings and limits, study-wide: Among clones contracting day 15 to 85, CD4/CD8 was balanced, whereas later expanders leaned CD4+. CD4+ contracting clones were mainly CM and EM; CD8+ ones, EMRA.

Germline V gene data show CDR1 as KGHSH and CDR2 as LQKENI. The CDR3 has 15 amino acids. V shed 3 bases and J 7 bases; nucleotides not matched to a gene: 7. The TCR alpha and TCR beta cDNA libraries, bearing sample barcodes and UMIs, were generated by 5'RACE using constant-segment primers. TCRdb processed the 5' RACE reads anew with MiXCR; each CDR3 protein has one entry. Here the sample spans 58,000 or so distinct CDR3 sequences, 25% to 35% being singletons. This clonotype has ten or more counts. The antigen is not known. The sequenced material came from PBMCs or a T cell subset sorted from them (not recorded which). V is TRBV18 and J is TRBJ2-5; the match to TRBD1 covers 11 bases. The source is a young man who had mild COVID-19 (a few samples of this study predate the infection). Cell type and time point are not known. CDR3: CASSPDRGPHGTQYF. The CDR3 DNA follows: TGTGCCAGCTCACCGGACAGGGGGCCGCATGGGACCCAGTACTTC.